This TCR beta chain derives from a study of cytomegalovirus exposure and HLA in healthy donors. Study-wide background: The platform used for the 120 validation repertoires matched that of the approximately 620 first-cohort repertoires, a later analysis reported.

Sequenced by immunoSEQ multiplex PCR; TCRdb stores in-frame clones only, minus some. The data show a few hundred thousand clones, 90% to 95% seen once. To note about this clone: Its antigen is as yet unknown.

Study-wide results and caveats: Most TCR sequences showed up rarely, but some public TCRs showed up in many donors.

Sequencing used PBMCs. This clonotype was obtained from a woman in her late teens or twenties in good health and CMV-seronegative.

The CDR3 protein is CASSLWQGVMGNQPQHF. Here the CDR3 DNA reads TGTGCCAGCAGCTTATGGCAGGGCGTAATGGGCAATCAGCCCCAGCATTTT. The rearrangement uses TRBV7-9 and TRBJ1-5, with D possibly being TRBD1 (5 bases). The CDR3 extends over 17 amino acids. The ends were cut back, 2 bases at V and 2 bases at J, with 16 bases in the middle. The V gene's germline CDR1 is SEHNR and CDR2 FQNEAQ (reference sequence).